The T cell receptor beta chain described here comes from a study of metastatic and nonmetastatic thyroid tumors (dated by TCRdb to the early 2020s). Background on the whole study: For patients with malignant and with benign thyroid disease, the researchers compared repertoires between peripheral blood samples and tumor or nodule tissue samples. What the work shows at the level of the full study, not this receptor alone: In both blood and tumor samples, malignant tumors were reported to have significantly higher TCR beta diversity than benign nodules.

No patient had received any treatment before thyroid surgery. The study retrospectively analysed patient clinical samples collected from about 2012 to 2018 using T-cell receptor beta sequencing. The library relied on PCR. Instrument on record: Illumina HiSeq 4000. The TCR beta-chain CDR3 region of each patient was profiled by high-throughput sequencing. The study's own analysis went as follows. Drawing on CDR3 differences between clinicopathological groups, the researchers built a classifier meant to tell apart patients with distant-metastatic papillary thyroid cancer. Repertoire diversity was assessed with the Shannon index, and tumor-blood repertoire similarity with the Morisita-Horn index. TCRdb reanalyzed the raw reads on its own, using fastp at Q25 for trimming and MiXCR for clone calling, and kept in-frame beta chains. None of the V and J calls come from the authors' own analysis; TCRdb made them. The sample contains about 16,000 clones, roughly 24% of them found a single time. About an eighth of the sample comes from the top ten.

This clone occurred many times. The target of this receptor is not known. Qualities for individual bases were not recorded, and no much larger clone is one base off. Based on the germline V gene, the CDR1 and CDR2 sequences are SGHNT and YENEEA. The CDR3, cysteine through phenylalanine, is 15 amino acids long. Just CDR3 DNA is preserved here, 45 bases in frame from base 1. Trimming removed 5 bases from V and 4 bases from J; the gene matches leave 4 bases unexplained. Sequencing was done on a sample of tumor tissue. The V and J genes are TRBV11-3 and TRBJ2-1; 11 middle bases align to TRBD2. The TCR sequence derives from a male donor with papillary thyroid cancer or a benign thyroid nodule (not recorded which). Some clones in this sample may be carry-over from other donors' samples. Here is the DNA: TGTGCCAGCAGCGTCGGGACTAGCGGTTACAATGAGCAGTTCTTC. This codes for CASSVGTSGYNEQFF.